The T cell receptor (beta chain) described here comes from a study of Ad26.COV2.S vaccination and SARS-CoV-2 variants (dated by TCRdb to the early 2020s). General notes on the study: Donors in the vaccine arm were drawn from COV1001, a multicentre, randomized, double-blind, placebo-controlled phase I-IIa trial testing Ad26.COV2.S in healthy adults. Dosing of Ad26.COV2.S was intramuscular, at either 5x10^10 or 1x10^11 viral particles, delivered as one shot or as two shots spaced 56 days apart. Trial participants were randomized into five groups of five, in which low-dose or high-dose Ad26.COV2.S was given once or twice, or placebo was given on both occasions. TCRbeta repertoire sequencing served as the tool for gauging how specific and how broad the SARS-CoV-2-reactive T cell receptors were following Ad26.COV2.S vaccination. Investigators did not know the trial group allocation while performing experiments and assessing outcomes. The TCR-sequenced set comprised approximately 32 samples: approximately 19 Ad26.COV2.S vaccine recipients, 5 placebo recipients and 8 SARS-CoV-2 convalescent individuals.

Paper-wide results and their limitations: Substantial breadth of spike-specific CD8+ and CD4+ T cell responses was reported after vaccination. The study was not powered to compare responses between vaccine doses or regimens. Vaccine and placebo recipients had comparable non-spike TCR breadth, which fits with the vaccine containing only spike. The authors noted that the TCR breadth and depth analyses may have underestimated total T cell responses. Higher spike-specific TCR breadth was observed in Ad26.COV2.S recipients than in placebo recipients (P = 0.0014).

This clone was found once. Which antigen it targets is not known. One base away there is no much larger clone; base qualities are not given. Explained via the paper, the treatment or condition label denotes: about 20 received Ad26.COV2.S at low or high dose, single or two shots; about 5 received placebo; per-sample allocation not given. For vaccine and placebo recipients, the sequenced repertoires came from samples collected on day 63 after the first injection. Cohort 1b enrolled around 24 adults aged 18-55 years at a single site in Boston, USA, between 29 July and 7 August 2020. Ad26.COV2.S was a replication-incompetent adenovirus type 26 vector expressing a prefusion-stabilized SARS-CoV-2 spike protein from the original Wuhan strain. From a lookup of the germline V gene, CDR1 and CDR2 are SGHDT and YYEEEE. Taken from cysteine to phenylalanine, the CDR3 has 13 residues. CDR3 DNA only is kept here, 39 bases in frame from base 1. V is cut back by 4 bases and J by 0 bases, with 1 base in the junction unmatched.

The immunoSEQ Assay was the method used to sequence TCRbeta CDR3 regions. After extraction, genomic DNA underwent amplification by bias-controlled multiplex PCR, followed by high-throughput sequencing. Under the source paper's analysis protocol: Collapsing and filtering of sequences were performed to quantify the absolute abundance of each unique TCRbeta CDR3 region. T cell fraction was estimated by normalizing TCRbeta template counts to usable DNA, which was measured by amplifying reference genes present in all nucleated cells. Repertoire TCRs were annotated as SARS-CoV-2-specific by exact matching of V gene, CDR3 amino acid sequence and J gene to a known reactive TCR set. The reference SARS-CoV-2 TCR set came from MIRA and was filtered for enrichment in COVID-19-positive ImmuneCODE repertoires, removing public or cross-reactive TCRs. Using the MIRA antigens, annotated TCRs were further analysed by specific ORF or by position within an ORF. Breadth was defined as annotated unique rearrangements over total unique productive rearrangements; depth was the summed frequency of those rearrangements. Two-sided Wilcoxon rank-sum tests were used to compare TCR breadth between groups. TCRdb stores this immuneACCESS table with in-frame sequences only. Part of the clones is absent; in the studies checked, under half of the shortfall reflects unresolved V genes, and no reason is known for the rest. The V and J calls and clone size come from that table; D and trimming were worked out from the DNA. The table for this sample lists about 440,000 clones; about nine tenths of them were counted only once. The ten top clones hold more than 3.5% of the sample.

Sequencing used peripheral blood, obtained in a trial of Ad26.COV2.S vaccine versus placebo. Rearrangement joined TRBV5-6 to TRBJ2-7; a stretch of 7 junction bases matches TRBD2. This TCR derives from a person between 18 and 59 years old who received the Ad26.COV2.S COVID-19 vaccine or a placebo. The CDR3 region: CASSRDYSYEQYF. DNA sequence: TGTGCCAGCAGCCGGGACTACTCCTACGAGCAGTACTTC.